Below are 10 T cell receptor beta chains sequenced from a single sample in a study of T-cell memory formation after mild COVID-19. One entry per CDR3 protein, called by TCRdb with MiXCR from the 5' RACE reads. Among about 560,000 distinct CDR3 sequences listed, approximately 15% were seen once. Sequenced sample: PBMCs or a T cell subset sorted from them (not recorded which). Receptors were obtained from an adult woman who had mild COVID-19 (a few samples of this study predate the infection). Cell type and time point are not known.

The chain is built from TRBV7-2 and TRBJ2-1; no clear D. Trimming removed 3 bases from V and 0 bases from J, with 12 bases in between. CDR1 is SGHTA and CDR2 is FQGNSA in the germline V gene. The CDR3 loop spans 16 amino acids. CDR3 sequence: CASSFGIPSSYNEQFF. Here the CDR3 DNA reads TGTGCCAGCAGCTTTGGAATTCCTAGCTCCTACAATGAGCAGTTCTTC.

The chain combines TRBV29-1 with TRBJ1-1; D not resolved. The germline gives CDR1 SQVTM, CDR2 ANQGSEA. The CDR3 is 12 residues long. Trimming removed 7 bases from V and 1 base from J, with 10 bases in between. This chain's CDR3 is CSASDTNTEAFF. The CDR3 bases are TGCAGCGCTAGTGACACGAACACTGAAGCTTTCTTT.

This clonotype appeared a few times. The chain recombines TRBV9 with TRBJ1-1; 9 positions match TRBD1. CDR1 SGDLS and CDR2 YYNGEE come from the germline V gene. The CDR3 spans 15 residues. V shed 5 bases, J shed 4 bases, and the junction held 9 bases outside the gene matches. The CDR3, as DNA: TGTGCCAGCAGGACAGGGGGTGGTGGCGGCACTGAAGCTTTCTTT. This gives the protein CASRTGGGGGTEAFF.

This rearrangement joins TRBV11-3 to TRBJ2-7; tentatively, D is TRBD2 (6 bases). The germline V and J ends were trimmed by 5 bases and 2 bases, with 13 bases remaining between them. Germline V gives CDR1 SGHNT, CDR2 YENEEA. The CDR3 is made up of 14 amino acids. CDR3 nucleotides: TGTGCCAGCAGCCCCGCGCGGGGCGCCTACGAGCAGTACTTC. It encodes CASSPARGAYEQYF.

V and J are TRBV4-1 and TRBJ2-7; D unresolved. The CDR3 is made up of 13 amino acids. Per germline, CDR1 MGHRA and CDR2 YSYEKL. Trimming took off 3 bases at V and 4 bases at J, with 10 bases between the two ends. DNA of the CDR3: TGCGCCAGCAGCCAGGGATATCCTTACGAGCAGTACTTC. Translating it yields CASSQGYPYEQYF.

The chain joins TRBV20-1 to TRBJ2-1; possibly TRBD1 or TRBD2 for D (6 bases each). This CDR3 spans 14 amino acids. The V and J ends lost 5 bases and 8 bases respectively, with 19 bases between them. Looked up from germline, CDR1 is DFQATT and CDR2 is SNEGSKA (reference sequence). DNA for the CDR3: TGCAGTGCTGGGAAGGGGGGAAAGAGGGATGAGCAGTTCTTC. Its protein product is CSAGKGGKRDEQFF.

This clonotype was seen only a few times. The rearrangement links TRBV7-2 to TRBJ2-2, with D possibly TRBD2 on 5 matching bases. The CDR3 sequence is 14 residues long. Trimming stripped 7 bases from V and 3 bases from J, with 12 bases between. CDR1 and CDR2 (germline): SGHTA, FQGNSA. CDR3 residues: CASTLLRDTGELFF. The DNA of the CDR3 is TGTGCCAGCACCCTGCTGCGGGACACCGGGGAGCTGTTTTTT.

The rearrangement joins TRBV7-3 to TRBJ1-1; the D is unclear. CDR1 is SGHTA, CDR2 FQGTGA, per germline. V lost 1 base and J lost 5, with 11 bases in between. This CDR3 contains 14 residues. The CDR3 sequence: CASSLNSLGTEAFF. CDR3 bases: TGTGCCAGCAGCTTAAACAGTCTTGGGACTGAAGCTTTCTTT. The complete variable domain, with remaining parts taken from reference TRBV7-3 and TRBJ1-1, reads GAGVSQTPSNKVTEKGKYVELRCDPISGHTALYWYRQSLGQGPEFLIYFQGTGAADDSGLPNDRFFAVRPEGSVSTLKIQRTERGDSAVYLCASSLNSLGTEAFFGQGTRLTVV.

This clonotype came up a few times. V and J are TRBV4-1 and TRBJ1-1; 10 bases are shared with TRBD1. Germline V gene data show CDR1 as MGHRA and CDR2 as YSYEKL. The ends lost 2 bases at V and 5 bases at J; junction bases unmatched: 5. The CDR3 runs 15 residues. The CDR3 coding sequence is TGCGCCAGCAGCCAACCGGACAGGGGGAGAACTGAAGCTTTCTTT. As protein: CASSQPDRGRTEAFF.

The rearrangement uses TRBV7-8 and TRBJ2-5, with D unresolved. The V gene's germline CDR1 is SGHVS and CDR2 FQNEAQ. This CDR3 has 13 amino acids. V was pared by 1 base and J by 5 bases, with 8 bases between. CDR3 loop: CASSLGHRETQYF. For the CDR3, the DNA is TGTGCCAGCAGCTTAGGACACCGGGAGACCCAGTACTTC.